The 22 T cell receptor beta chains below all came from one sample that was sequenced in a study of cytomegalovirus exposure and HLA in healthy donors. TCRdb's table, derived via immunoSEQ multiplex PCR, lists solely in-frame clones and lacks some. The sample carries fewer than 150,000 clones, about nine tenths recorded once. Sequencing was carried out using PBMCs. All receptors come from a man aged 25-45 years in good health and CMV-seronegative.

DNA for the CDR3: TGTGCCAGCAGCCCGGCCCTGATGGAGGGCTACACCTTC. This codes for CASSPALMEGYTF. The rearrangement joins TRBV9 to TRBJ1-2; D is undetermined. Trimming shortened V by 4 bases and J by 8 bases, and 15 bases separated the two germline ends. Looked up from germline, CDR1 is SGDLS and CDR2 is YYNGEE. The CDR3 consists of 13 residues.

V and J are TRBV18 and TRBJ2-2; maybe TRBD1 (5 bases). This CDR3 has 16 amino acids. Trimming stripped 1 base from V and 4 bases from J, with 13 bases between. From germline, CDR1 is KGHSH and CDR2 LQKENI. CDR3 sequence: CASSPQEGVVTGELFF. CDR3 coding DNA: TGTGCCAGCTCACCACAGGAAGGGGTGGTCACCGGGGAGCTGTTTTTT.

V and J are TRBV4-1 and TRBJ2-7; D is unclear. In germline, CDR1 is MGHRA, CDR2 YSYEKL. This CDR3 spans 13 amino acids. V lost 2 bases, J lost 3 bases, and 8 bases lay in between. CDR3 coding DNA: TGCGCCAGCAGCCAAATCTACAGCTACGAGCAGTACTTC. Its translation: CASSQIYSYEQYF.

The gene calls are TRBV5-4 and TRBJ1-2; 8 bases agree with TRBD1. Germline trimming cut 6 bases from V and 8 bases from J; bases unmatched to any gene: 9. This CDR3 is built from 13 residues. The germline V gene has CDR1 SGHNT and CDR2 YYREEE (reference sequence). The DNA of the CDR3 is TGTGCCAGCAACTACGACAGGGGTTTGGGCTACACCTTC. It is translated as CASNYDRGLGYTF.

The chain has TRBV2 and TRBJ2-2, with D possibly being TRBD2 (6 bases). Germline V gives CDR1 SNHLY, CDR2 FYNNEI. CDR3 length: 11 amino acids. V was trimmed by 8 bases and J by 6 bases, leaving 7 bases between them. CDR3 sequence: CASRLAGELFF. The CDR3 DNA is TGTGCCAGCCGACTAGCCGGGGAGCTGTTTTTT.

CDR3 loop: CASSLDRDRGVYTF. The DNA of the CDR3 is TGTGCCAGCAGCCTCGATCGGGACAGGGGAGTATACACCTTC. The chain uses TRBV7-9 and TRBJ1-2, with TRBD1 matching over 10 bases. The germline V gene has CDR1 SEHNR and CDR2 FQNEAQ (reference sequence). CDR3 length: 14 amino acids. V shed 5 bases, J shed 11 bases, and the junction held 11 bases outside the gene matches.

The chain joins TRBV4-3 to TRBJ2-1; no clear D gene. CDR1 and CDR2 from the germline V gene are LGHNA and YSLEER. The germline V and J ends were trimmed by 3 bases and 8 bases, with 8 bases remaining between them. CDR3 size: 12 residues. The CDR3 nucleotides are TGCGCCAGCAGCCACGGGTGGGATGAGCAGTTCTTC. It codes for CASSHGWDEQFF.

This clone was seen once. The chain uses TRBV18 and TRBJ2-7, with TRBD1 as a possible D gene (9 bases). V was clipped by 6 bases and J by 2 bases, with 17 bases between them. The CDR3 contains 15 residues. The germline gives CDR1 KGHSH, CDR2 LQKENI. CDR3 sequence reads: CASSAGGQGTYEQYF. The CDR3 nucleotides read TGTGCCAGCTCGGCGGGGGGACAGGGCACCTACGAGCAGTACTTC.

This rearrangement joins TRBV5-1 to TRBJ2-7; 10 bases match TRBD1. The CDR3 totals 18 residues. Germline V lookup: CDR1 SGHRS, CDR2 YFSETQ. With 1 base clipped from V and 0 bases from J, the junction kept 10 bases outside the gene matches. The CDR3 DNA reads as TGCGCCAGCAGCTTGAGAAATTACGGGACAGGGGACTCCTACGAGCAGTACTTC. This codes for CASSLRNYGTGDSYEQYF.

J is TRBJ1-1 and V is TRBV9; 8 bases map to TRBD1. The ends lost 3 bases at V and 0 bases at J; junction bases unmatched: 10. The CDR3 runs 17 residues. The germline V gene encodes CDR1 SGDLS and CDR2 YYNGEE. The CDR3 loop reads CASSETGAAGVNTEAFF. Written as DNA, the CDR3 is TGTGCCAGCAGCGAGACAGGGGCCGCCGGCGTGAACACTGAAGCTTTCTTT.

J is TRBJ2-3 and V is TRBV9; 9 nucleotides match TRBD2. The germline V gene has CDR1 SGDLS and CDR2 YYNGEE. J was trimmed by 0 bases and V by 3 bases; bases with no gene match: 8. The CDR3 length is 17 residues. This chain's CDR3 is CASSASETSGSTDTQYF. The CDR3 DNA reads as TGTGCCAGCAGCGCCTCCGAAACTAGCGGGAGCACAGATACGCAGTATTTT.

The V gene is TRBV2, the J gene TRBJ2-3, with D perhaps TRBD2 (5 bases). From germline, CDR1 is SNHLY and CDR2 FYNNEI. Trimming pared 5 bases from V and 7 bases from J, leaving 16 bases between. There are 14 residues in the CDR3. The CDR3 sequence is CASSQVGNLNTQYF. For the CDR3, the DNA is TGTGCCAGCAGTCAGGTCGGGAATTTGAATACGCAGTATTTT.

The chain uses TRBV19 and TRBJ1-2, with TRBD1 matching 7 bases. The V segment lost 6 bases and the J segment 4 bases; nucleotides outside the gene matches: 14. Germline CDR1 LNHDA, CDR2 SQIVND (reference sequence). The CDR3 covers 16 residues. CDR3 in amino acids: CASSLTPSTGRYGYTF. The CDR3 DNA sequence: TGTGCCAGTAGCCTAACCCCCTCGACAGGGCGCTATGGCTACACCTTC.

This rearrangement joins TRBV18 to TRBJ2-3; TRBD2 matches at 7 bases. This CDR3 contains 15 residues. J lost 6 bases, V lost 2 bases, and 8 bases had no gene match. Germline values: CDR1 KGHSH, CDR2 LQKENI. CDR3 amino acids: CASSPIAGVPDTQYF. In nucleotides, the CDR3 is TGTGCCAGCTCACCAATTGCGGGAGTCCCGGATACGCAGTATTTT.

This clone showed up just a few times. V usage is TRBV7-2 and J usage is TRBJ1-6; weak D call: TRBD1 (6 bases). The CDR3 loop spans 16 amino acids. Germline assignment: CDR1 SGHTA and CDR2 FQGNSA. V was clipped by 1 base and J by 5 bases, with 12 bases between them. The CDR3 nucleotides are TGTGCCAGCAGCTTAGTGACAGGTCGAAATAATTCACCCCTCCACTTT. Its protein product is CASSLVTGRNNSPLHF.

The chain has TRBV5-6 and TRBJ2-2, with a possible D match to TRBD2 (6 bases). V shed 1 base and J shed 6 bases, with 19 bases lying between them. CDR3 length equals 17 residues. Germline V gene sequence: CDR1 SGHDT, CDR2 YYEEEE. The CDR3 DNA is TGTGCCAGCAGCTTGTTGAGGAGGCGGGGTGGGGCCGGGGAGCTGTTTTTT. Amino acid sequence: CASSLLRRRGGAGELFF. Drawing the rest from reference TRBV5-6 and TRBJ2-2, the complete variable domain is DAGVTQSPTHLIKTRGQQVTLRCSPKSGHDTVSWYQQALGQGPQFIFQYYEEEERQRGNFPDRFSGHQFPNYSSELNVNALLLGDSALYLCASSLLRRRGGAGELFFGEGSRLTVL.

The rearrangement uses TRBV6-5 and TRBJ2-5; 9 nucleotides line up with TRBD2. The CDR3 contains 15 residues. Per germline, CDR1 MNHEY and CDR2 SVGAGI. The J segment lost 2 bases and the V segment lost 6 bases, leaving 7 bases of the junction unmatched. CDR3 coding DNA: TGTGCCAGCAGAGAGACACTAGCGGGTCAAGAGACCCAGTACTTC. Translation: CASRETLAGQETQYF.

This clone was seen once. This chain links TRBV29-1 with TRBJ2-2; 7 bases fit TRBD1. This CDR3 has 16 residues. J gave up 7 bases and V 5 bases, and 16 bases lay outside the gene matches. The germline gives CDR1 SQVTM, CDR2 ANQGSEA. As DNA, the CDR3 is TGCAGCGTTTTGGTACCAGGGGGATCTCAGAGCGGGGAGCTGTTTTTT. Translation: CSVLVPGGSQSGELFF.

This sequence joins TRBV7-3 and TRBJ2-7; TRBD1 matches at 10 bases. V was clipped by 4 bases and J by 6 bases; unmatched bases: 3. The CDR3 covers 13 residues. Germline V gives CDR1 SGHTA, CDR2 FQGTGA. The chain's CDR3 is CASSSDRGTEQYF. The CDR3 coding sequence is TGTGCCAGCAGCTCGGACAGGGGGACCGAGCAGTACTTC.

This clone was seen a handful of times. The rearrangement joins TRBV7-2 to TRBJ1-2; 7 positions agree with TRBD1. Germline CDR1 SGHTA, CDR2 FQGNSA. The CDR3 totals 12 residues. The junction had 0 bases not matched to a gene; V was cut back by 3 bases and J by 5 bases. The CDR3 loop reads CASSLTGYGYTF. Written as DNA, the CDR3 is TGTGCCAGCAGCTTGACAGGGTATGGCTACACCTTC.

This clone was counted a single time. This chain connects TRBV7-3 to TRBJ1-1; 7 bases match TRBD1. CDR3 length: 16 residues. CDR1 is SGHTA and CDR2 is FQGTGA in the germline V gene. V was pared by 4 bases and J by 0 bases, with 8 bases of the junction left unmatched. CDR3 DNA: TGTGCCAGCAGCTCACAAACAGGGGTGATGAACACTGAAGCTTTCTTT. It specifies CASSSQTGVMNTEAFF.

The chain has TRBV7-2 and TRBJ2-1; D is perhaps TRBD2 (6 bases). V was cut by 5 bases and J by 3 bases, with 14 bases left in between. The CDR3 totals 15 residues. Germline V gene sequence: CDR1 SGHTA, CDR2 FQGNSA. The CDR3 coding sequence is TGTGCCAGCAGCCCCCCTCGGGACTTCTACAATGAGCAGTTCTTC. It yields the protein CASSPPRDFYNEQFF.